These T cell receptor beta chains were read from a single sample in a study of regulatory and conventional T cells in RAG deficiency. Here immunoSEQ multiplex PCR was the method, and the copy in TCRdb shows in-frame clones only, minus some. There are 20,000 to 25,000 clones in the sample; about 92% occur only once, and less than 0.95% lies in the top ten. These same records also appear under a second study, on regulatory T cells.

Specimen: CD4+ T cells sorted from blood. These receptors all stem from a human donor in good health. Each CDR3 is given with its conserved first and last residue. The D gene is left open where the match is weak.

V gene,J gene,D gene,CDR3 DNA,CDR3 protein
TRBV28,TRBJ1-4,TRBD1,TGTGCCAGCAGTTCGGGACAGGGTCTTAATGAAAAACTGTTTTTT,CASSSGQGLNEKLFF
TRBV12-5,TRBJ2-1,TRBD2,TGTGCTAGTGGTTTGGGTCTAGCGGGAGTGGTGGATGAGCAGTTCTTC,CASGLGLAGVVDEQFF
TRBV5-1,TRBJ2-7,-,TGCGCCAGCACCCTGGGGGGGGCCCTAACCTACGAGCAGTACTTC,CASTLGGALTYEQYF
TRBV11-2,TRBJ2-3,-,TGTGCCAGCAGCCCGTGGGGGGCAGGTGGGGAAGATACGCAGTATTTT,CASSPWGAGGEDTQYF
TRBV7-8,TRBJ1-2,-,TGTGCCAGCAGCTCCGGGCCCTACTATGGCTACACCTTC,CASSSGPYYGYTF
TRBV30,TRBJ1-2,-,TGTGCCTGGAGAAGCGGAAGGGCCGGTGGCTACACCTTC,CAWRSGRAGGYTF
TRBV10-2,TRBJ2-7,TRBD1,TGCGCCAGCTACGACAGGGGAACGAGCGAGCAGTACTTC,CASYDRGTSEQYF
TRBV19,TRBJ2-1,TRBD2,TGTGCCAGTAGCCAGACTAGCGCTTGGGATCGCGGAGAGCAGTTCTTC,CASSQTSAWDRGEQFF
TRBV6-1,TRBJ1-3,-,TGTGCCAGCAGTGAATGGGCAGCTACTGGAAACACCATATATTTT,CASSEWAATGNTIYF
TRBV28,TRBJ2-1,TRBD2,TGTGCCAGCAGTTCGGGGAGCGGGAGCTGGGGCAATGAGCAGTTCTTC,CASSSGSGSWGNEQFF
TRBV6-1,TRBJ2-3,-,TGTGCCAGCAGACCGGGACACCTAAAGGGAGATACGCAGTATTTT,CASRPGHLKGDTQYF
TRBV7-3,TRBJ2-1,TRBD2,TGTGCCAGCAGCCCCAGCGGGGGGTATTACAATGAGCAGTTCTTC,CASSPSGGYYNEQFF
TRBV5-1,TRBJ1-4,-,TGCGCCAGCAGCTTGAATCCCGGGGGTGAAAAACTGTTTTTT,CASSLNPGGEKLFF
TRBV11-2,TRBJ2-7,TRBD2,TGTGCCAGCAGCTTAGATTCCACTAGCGGGCTCCCTTCATACGAGCAGTACTTC,CASSLDSTSGLPSYEQYF
TRBV14,TRBJ2-1,TRBD2,TGTGCCAGCAGCCTTCTCCGGGGGGGCGACAATGAGCAGTTCTTC,CASSLLRGGDNEQFF